The 18 T cell receptor beta chains in this list originate from one sample, sequenced in a study of Ad26.COV2.S vaccination and SARS-CoV-2 variants. Treatment noted: around 19 received Ad26.COV2.S at low or high dose, single or two shots; about 5 received placebo; per-sample allocation not given. Collection of the samples took place on day 63 after the first injection of vaccine or placebo. The method was immunoSEQ multiplex PCR; TCRdb's version includes in-frame clones alone and lacks a portion of them. The data hold just under 250,000 clones, with approximately 90% observed a single time. The source material was peripheral blood, sampled in a trial of Ad26.COV2.S vaccine versus placebo. Receptors originate from a person aged 18-60 years who received the Ad26.COV2.S COVID-19 vaccine or a placebo.

The V and J genes are TRBV6-6 and TRBJ2-7; TRBD2 matches 7 bases. The J segment lost 7 bases and the V segment lost 5 bases, leaving 14 bases of the junction unmatched. CDR3 length: 15 amino acids. Germline-derived CDR1 and CDR2 are MNHNY and SVGAGI (reference sequence). The DNA for the CDR3 is TGTGCCAGCAGTCCACAAGGGGCGGGAGTGGGTGAGCAGTACTTC. Translation gives CASSPQGAGVGEQYF.

The V call is TRBV6-4, the J call TRBJ2-1; perhaps TRBD1 as D (6 bases). The V end lost 3 bases, the J end lost 1 base, and 16 bases lay between the germline ends. The germline V gene has CDR1 MRHNA and CDR2 SNTAGT. The CDR3 consists of 17 residues. The CDR3 reads CASSEIGGPASYNEQFF. In DNA, the CDR3 is TGTGCCAGCAGTGAGATAGGGGGTCCCGCGTCCTACAATGAGCAGTTCTTC.

This chain links TRBV19 with TRBJ2-3, with 7 bases identical to TRBD1. The V gene end was trimmed by 1 base and the J gene end by 9 bases; junction bases not matched to a gene: 4. There are 13 residues in the CDR3. CDR1 is LNHDA and CDR2 is SQIVND in the germline V gene (reference sequence). DNA of the CDR3: TGTGCCAGTAGTATAGGGGAGACAGGGACGCAGTATTTT. This encodes CASSIGETGTQYF.

The chain has TRBV3-1 (or the pseudogene TRBV3-2) and TRBJ1-2; no reliable D call. Germline CDR1 and CDR2: LGHDT and YNNKEL (reference sequence). Trimming cost V 4 bases and J 0 bases, with 18 bases left between them. The CDR3 is 17 residues long. The CDR3 loop reads CASSRLRAGSPNYGYTF. In nucleotides, the CDR3 is TGTGCCAGCAGCCGCCTGAGAGCGGGGAGTCCTAACTATGGCTACACCTTC.

The V gene is TRBV4-2, the J gene TRBJ1-2; a weak D match, TRBD1 (6 bases). This CDR3 has 14 residues. Germline values: CDR1 LGHNA, CDR2 YNFKEQ. The germline V and J ends were trimmed by 4 bases and 4 bases, with 13 bases remaining between them. Here the CDR3 DNA reads TGTGCCAGCAGCCCCGGGGGCGAGAGCTATGGCTACACCTTC. This sequence encodes CASSPGGESYGYTF.

The V and J genes are TRBV3-1 (or the pseudogene TRBV3-2) and TRBJ2-3; D might be TRBD2 (6 bases). V lost 4 bases, J lost 3 bases, and 17 bases lay in between. CDR3 length equals 16 residues. Germline V gives CDR1 LGHDT, CDR2 YNNKEL (reference sequence). The CDR3 region is CASSPGGPSVTDTQYF. CDR3 DNA sequence: TGTGCCAGCAGCCCAGGAGGGCCTAGCGTTACAGATACGCAGTATTTT.

The chain employs TRBV10-1 and TRBJ1-1; 10 bases agree with TRBD1. The germline CDR1 and CDR2 sequences are WNHNN and SYGVQD (reference sequence). V lost 6 bases, J lost 4 bases, and 8 bases stayed unmatched. This CDR3 contains 15 residues. The CDR3 is CASSPGTGVATEAFF. CDR3 coding DNA: TGCGCCAGCAGCCCCGGGACAGGGGTCGCCACTGAAGCTTTCTTT.

This chain joins TRBV7-3 and TRBJ2-3; weak D call: TRBD2 (6 bases). CDR1 is SGHTA, CDR2 FQGTGA, per germline. The CDR3 contains 16 residues. V lost 4 bases and J 0 bases, leaving 14 bases between the germline ends. The CDR3 reads CASSSSWGVSTDTQYF. CDR3 bases: TGTGCCAGCAGCTCCTCCTGGGGGGTTAGCACAGATACGCAGTATTTT.

The chain uses TRBV2 and TRBJ2-3, with 9 bases fitting TRBD1. V shed 9 bases, J shed 4 bases, and the junction held 8 bases outside the gene matches. Germline V gives CDR1 SNHLY, CDR2 FYNNEI. CDR3 length equals 14 residues. The CDR3 DNA reads TGTGCCAGGTCGGGACAGGGCCGGCCAGATACGCAGTATTTT. It is translated as CARSGQGRPDTQYF.

This rearrangement joins TRBV28 to TRBJ1-1; D is undetermined. This CDR3 spans 15 amino acids. The V gene lost 1 base and the J gene lost 2 bases, with 11 bases spanning the gap. The germline CDR1 and CDR2 sequences are MDHEN and SYDVKM. DNA for the CDR3: TGTGCCAGCAGTTTATTGGTCAGGAAAAACACTGAAGCTTTCTTT. This gives the protein CASSLLVRKNTEAFF. The full variable domain, completed using reference TRBV28 and TRBJ1-1, is DVKVTQSSRYLVKRTGEKVFLECVQDMDHENMFWYRQDPGLGLRLIYFSYDVKMKEKGDIPEGYSVSREKKERFSLILESASTNQTSMYLCASSLLVRKNTEAFFGQGTRLTVV.

The chain recombines TRBV4-3 with TRBJ2-7, with 8 bases lining up with TRBD2. The CDR3 totals 17 residues. The V and J ends lost 2 bases and 1 base, in that order; junction bases with no gene match: 10. The germline gives CDR1 LGHNA, CDR2 YSLEER. The CDR3 loop reads CASSQPRGGLISYEQYF. CDR3 bases: TGCGCCAGCAGCCAACCCCGCGGGGGGCTAATTTCCTACGAGCAGTACTTC.

This clone occurred a few times. The V call is TRBV6-5, the J call TRBJ1-1, with D hard to call. CDR3 length: 13 residues. Germline V gene lookup returns CDR1 MNHEY and CDR2 SVGAGI. Between the trimmed V and J ends, which lost 5 bases and 1 base, there was a span of 8 bases. CDR3 in DNA: TGTGCCAGCAGTCGCTACAGGAACACTGAAGCTTTCTTT. It yields the protein CASSRYRNTEAFF.

A remark on this clone: Other DNA sequences within the sample encode an identical CDR3. The gene calls are TRBV3-1 (or the pseudogene TRBV3-2) and TRBJ2-7; 14 bases match TRBD2. The CDR3 contains 15 residues. Germline-derived CDR1 and CDR2 are LGHDT and YNNKEL (reference sequence). Losses at the gene ends were 6 bases for V and 2 bases for J; bases not matched to a gene: 3. In DNA, the CDR3 is TGTGCCAGCAGTCAGACTAGCGGGGGGGCCTACGAGCAGTACTTC. Its protein is CASSQTSGGAYEQYF.

This clone was seen once. The V and J genes are TRBV11-2 and TRBJ2-3; D unclear. The CDR3 is made up of 11 amino acids. With 5 bases removed from V and 7 bases from J, the gap between germline ends came to 7 bases. Germline V gene data show CDR1 as SGHAT and CDR2 as FQNNGV. CDR3 protein: CASSPTNTQYF. The CDR3 coding sequence is TGTGCCAGCAGCCCTACGAATACGCAGTATTTT.

The rearrangement uses TRBV7-8 and TRBJ1-4, with a weak D call TRBD1 (6 bases). Per the germline V gene, CDR1 is SGHVS and CDR2 is FQNEAQ. Trimming left V 5 bases short and J 0 bases short, with 13 bases between. CDR3 length equals 16 residues. This chain's CDR3 is CASSRWTASTNEKLFF. CDR3 nucleotides: TGTGCCAGCAGCCGGTGGACAGCCTCAACTAATGAAAAACTGTTTTTT.

The chain carries TRBV12-5 and TRBJ2-1; TRBD2 agrees at 11 bases. The CDR3 contains 17 residues. The trim removed 5 bases at V and 3 bases at J, leaving 9 bases unmatched. The germline V gene encodes CDR1 LGHNT and CDR2 FRNRAP. The CDR3 DNA is TGTGCTAGTGGTGTTATGACTAGCGGGATAAGCTACAATGAGCAGTTCTTC. It encodes CASGVMTSGISYNEQFF.

This clone was seen a few times. The V and J genes are TRBV19 and TRBJ2-7; 8 bases match TRBD1. The trim removed 6 bases at V and 7 bases at J, leaving 8 bases unmatched. The CDR3 is 13 residues long. Per germline, CDR1 LNHDA and CDR2 SQIVND (reference sequence). The CDR3 region is CASRRGQGGEQYF. The CDR3 coding sequence is TGTGCCAGTAGGCGCGGACAGGGAGGAGAGCAGTACTTC.

This clone was seen once. This chain uses TRBV5-1 with TRBJ2-7; 9 bases align to TRBD1. CDR1 and CDR2 (germline): SGHRS, YFSETQ. This CDR3 is 16 amino acids long. The V gene end was trimmed by 0 bases and the J gene end by 2 bases; junction bases not matched to a gene: 6. The CDR3 spells CASSLEPGQGAYEQYF. The CDR3 DNA reads TGCGCCAGCAGCTTGGAACCGGGACAGGGAGCCTACGAGCAGTACTTC.